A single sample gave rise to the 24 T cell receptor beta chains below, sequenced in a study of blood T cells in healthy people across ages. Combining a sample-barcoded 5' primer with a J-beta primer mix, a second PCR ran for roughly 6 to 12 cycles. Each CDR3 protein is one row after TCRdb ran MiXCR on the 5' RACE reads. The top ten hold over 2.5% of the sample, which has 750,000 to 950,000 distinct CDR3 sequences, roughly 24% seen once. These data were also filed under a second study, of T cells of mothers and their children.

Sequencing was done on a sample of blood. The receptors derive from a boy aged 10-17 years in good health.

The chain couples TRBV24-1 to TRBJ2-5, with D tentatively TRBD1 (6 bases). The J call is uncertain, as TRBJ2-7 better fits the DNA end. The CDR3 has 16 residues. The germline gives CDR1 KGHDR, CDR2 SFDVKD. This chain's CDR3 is CATSDPARTGTYEQYF. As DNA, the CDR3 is TGTGCCACCAGTGACCCCGCCCGTACAGGGACCTACGAGCAGTACTTC.

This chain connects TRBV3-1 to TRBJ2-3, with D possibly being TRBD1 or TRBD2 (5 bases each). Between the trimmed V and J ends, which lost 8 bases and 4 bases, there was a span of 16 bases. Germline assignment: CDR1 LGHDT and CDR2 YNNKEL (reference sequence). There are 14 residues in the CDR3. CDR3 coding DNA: TGTGCCAGCGAGAGGGGTTTTGCCTCAGATACGCAGTATTTT. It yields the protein CASERGFASDTQYF.

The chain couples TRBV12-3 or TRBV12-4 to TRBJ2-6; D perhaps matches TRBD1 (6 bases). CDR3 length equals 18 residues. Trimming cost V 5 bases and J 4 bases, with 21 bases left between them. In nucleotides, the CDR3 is TGTGCCAGCAGTCCCTCTTTTGGGGCCAGGGGCGGGGCCAACGTCCTGACTTTC. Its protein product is CASSPSFGARGGANVLTF.

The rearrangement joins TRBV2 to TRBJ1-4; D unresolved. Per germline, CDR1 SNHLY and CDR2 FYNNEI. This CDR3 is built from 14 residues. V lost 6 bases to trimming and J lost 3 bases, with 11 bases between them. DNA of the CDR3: TGTGCCAGCAGGGAGGGATTAGCTAATGAAAAACTGTTTTTT. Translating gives CASREGLANEKLFF.

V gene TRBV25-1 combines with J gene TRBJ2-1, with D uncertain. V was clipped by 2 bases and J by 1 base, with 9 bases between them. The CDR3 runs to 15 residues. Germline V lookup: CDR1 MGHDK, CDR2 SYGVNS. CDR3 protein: CASSERTSSYNEQFF. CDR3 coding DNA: TGTGCCAGCAGTGAAAGGACGTCTTCCTACAATGAGCAGTTCTTC.

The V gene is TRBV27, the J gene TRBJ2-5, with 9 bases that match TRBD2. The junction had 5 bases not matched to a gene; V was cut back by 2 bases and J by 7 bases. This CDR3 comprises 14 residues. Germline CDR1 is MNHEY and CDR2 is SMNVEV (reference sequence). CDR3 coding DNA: TGTGCCAGCAGTTTAAGAAGCGGGGGGATGACCCAGTACTTC. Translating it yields CASSLRSGGMTQYF.

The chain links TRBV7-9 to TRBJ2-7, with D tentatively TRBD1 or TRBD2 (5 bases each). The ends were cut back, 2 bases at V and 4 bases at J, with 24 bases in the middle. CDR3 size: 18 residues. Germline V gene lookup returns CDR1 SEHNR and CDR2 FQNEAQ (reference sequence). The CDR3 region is CASSLHRGIDPQGYEQYF. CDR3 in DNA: TGTGCCAGCAGCTTACATCGGGGAATCGACCCTCAGGGATACGAGCAGTACTTC. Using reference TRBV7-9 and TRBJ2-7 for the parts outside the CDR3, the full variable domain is DTGVSQNPRHKITKRGQNVTFRCDPISEHNRLYWYRQTLGQGPEFLTYFQNEAQLEKSRLLSDRFSAERPKGSFSTLEIQRTEQGDSAMYLCASSLHRGIDPQGYEQYFGPGTRLTVT.

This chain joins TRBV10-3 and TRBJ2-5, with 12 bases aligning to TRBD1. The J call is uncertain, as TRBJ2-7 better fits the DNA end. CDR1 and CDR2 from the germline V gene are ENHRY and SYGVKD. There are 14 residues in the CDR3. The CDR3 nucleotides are TGTGCCATCAGCGGGACAGGGGGCACCTACGAGCAGTACTTC. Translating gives CAISGTGGTYEQYF.

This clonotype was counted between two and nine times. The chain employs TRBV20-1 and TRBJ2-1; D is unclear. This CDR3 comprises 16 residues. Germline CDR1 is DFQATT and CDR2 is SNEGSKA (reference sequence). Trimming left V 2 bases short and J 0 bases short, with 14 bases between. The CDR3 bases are TGCAGTGCTAGACCAGAAAGGGTGCGCTCCTACAATGAGCAGTTCTTC. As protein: CSARPERVRSYNEQFF.

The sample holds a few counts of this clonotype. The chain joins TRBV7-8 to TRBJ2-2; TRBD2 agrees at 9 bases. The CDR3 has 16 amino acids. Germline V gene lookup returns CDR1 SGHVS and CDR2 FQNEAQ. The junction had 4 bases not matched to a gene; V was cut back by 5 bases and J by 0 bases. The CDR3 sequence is CASSISSGTNTGELFF. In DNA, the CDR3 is TGTGCCAGCAGCATATCTAGCGGGACGAACACCGGGGAGCTGTTTTTT.

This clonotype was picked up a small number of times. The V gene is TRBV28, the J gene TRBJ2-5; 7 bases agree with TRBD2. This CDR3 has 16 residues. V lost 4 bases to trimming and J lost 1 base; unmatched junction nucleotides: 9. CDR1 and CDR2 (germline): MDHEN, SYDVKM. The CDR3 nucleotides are TGTGCCAGCAGTTCTAGCGGCTTCCCCACCCAAGAGACCCAGTACTTC. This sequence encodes CASSSSGFPTQETQYF.

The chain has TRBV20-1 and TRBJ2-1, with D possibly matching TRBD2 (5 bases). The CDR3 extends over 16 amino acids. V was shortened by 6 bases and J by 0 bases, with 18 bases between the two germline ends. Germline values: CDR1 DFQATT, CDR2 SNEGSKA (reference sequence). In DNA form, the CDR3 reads TGCAGTGCCCTACGGGGAAGCTTTATCTCCTACAATGAGCAGTTCTTC. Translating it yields CSALRGSFISYNEQFF.

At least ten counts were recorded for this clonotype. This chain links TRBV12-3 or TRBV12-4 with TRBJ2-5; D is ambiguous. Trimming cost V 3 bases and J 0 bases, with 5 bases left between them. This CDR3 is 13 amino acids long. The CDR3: CASSLSYQETQYF. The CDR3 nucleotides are TGTGCCAGCAGTTTGAGTTACCAAGAGACCCAGTACTTC.

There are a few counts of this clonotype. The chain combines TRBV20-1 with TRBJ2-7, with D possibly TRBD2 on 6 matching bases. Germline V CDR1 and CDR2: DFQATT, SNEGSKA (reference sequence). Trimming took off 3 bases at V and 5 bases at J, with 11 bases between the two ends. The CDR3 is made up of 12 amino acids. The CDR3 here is CSARGGWNEQYF. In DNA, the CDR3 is TGCAGTGCTAGGGGGGGATGGAACGAGCAGTACTTC.

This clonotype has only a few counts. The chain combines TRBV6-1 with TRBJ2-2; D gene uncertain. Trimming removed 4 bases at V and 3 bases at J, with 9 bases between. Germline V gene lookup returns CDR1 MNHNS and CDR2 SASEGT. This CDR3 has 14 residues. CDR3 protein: CASSGQPYTGELFF. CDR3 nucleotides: TGTGCCAGCAGTGGCCAGCCGTACACCGGGGAGCTGTTTTTT.

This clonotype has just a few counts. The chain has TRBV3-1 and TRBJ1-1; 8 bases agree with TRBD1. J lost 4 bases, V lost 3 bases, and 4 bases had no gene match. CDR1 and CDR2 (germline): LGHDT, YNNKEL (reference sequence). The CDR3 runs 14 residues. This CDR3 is CASSQGTGGTEAFF. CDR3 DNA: TGTGCCAGCAGCCAGGGCACAGGGGGCACTGAAGCTTTCTTT.

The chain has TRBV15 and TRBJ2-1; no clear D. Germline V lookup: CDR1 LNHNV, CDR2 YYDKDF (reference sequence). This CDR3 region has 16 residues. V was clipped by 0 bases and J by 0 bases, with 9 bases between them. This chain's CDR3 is CATSRDRADSYNEQFF. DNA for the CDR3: TGTGCCACCAGCAGAGATCGGGCGGACTCCTACAATGAGCAGTTCTTC. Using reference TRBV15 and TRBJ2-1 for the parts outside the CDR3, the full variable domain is DAMVIQNPRYQVTQFGKPVTLSCSQTLNHNVMYWYQQKSSQAPKLLFHYYDKDFNNEADTPDNFQSRRPNTSFCFLDIRSPGLGDTAMYLCATSRDRADSYNEQFFGPGTRLTVL.

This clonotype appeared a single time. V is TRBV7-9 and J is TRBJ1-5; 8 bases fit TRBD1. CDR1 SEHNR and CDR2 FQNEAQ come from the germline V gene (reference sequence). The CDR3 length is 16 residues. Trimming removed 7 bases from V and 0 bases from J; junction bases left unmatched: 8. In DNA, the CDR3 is TGTGCCAGCAACCAAGAGACAGGGGATAGCAATCAGCCCCAGCATTTT. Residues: CASNQETGDSNQPQHF.

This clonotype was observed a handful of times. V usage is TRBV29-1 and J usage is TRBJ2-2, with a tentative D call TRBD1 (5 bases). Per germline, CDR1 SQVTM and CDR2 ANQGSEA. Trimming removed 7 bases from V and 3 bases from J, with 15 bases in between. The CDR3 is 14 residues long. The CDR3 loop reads CSAGVRVDTGELFF. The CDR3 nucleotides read TGCAGCGCAGGAGTCAGGGTCGACACCGGGGAGCTGTTTTTT.

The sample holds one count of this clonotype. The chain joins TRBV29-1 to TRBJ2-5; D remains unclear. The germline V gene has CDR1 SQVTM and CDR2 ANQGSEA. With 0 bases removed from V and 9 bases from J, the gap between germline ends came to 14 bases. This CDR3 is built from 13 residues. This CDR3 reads CSVEDQTFWPQYF. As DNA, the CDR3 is TGCAGCGTTGAAGATCAAACGTTTTGGCCCCAGTACTTC.

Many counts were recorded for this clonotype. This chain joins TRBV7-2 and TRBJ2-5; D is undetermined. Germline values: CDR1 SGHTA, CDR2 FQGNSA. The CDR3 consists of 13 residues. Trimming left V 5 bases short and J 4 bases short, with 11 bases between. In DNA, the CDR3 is TGTGCCAGCAGCCAGCTAGGGCGAGAGACCCAGTACTTC. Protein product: CASSQLGRETQYF. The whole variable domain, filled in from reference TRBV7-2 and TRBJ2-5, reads GAGVSQSPSNKVTEKGKDVELRCDPISGHTALYWYRQSLGQGLEFLIYFQGNSAPDKSGLPSDRFSAERTGGSVSTLTIQRTQQEDSAVYLCASSQLGRETQYFGPGTRLLVL.

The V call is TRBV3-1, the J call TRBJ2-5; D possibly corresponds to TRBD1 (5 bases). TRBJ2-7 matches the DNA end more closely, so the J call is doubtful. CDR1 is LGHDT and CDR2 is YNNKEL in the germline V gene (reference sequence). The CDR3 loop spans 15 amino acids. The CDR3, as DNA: TGTGCCAGCAGCCAAAAGGACACGACAATCTACGAGCAGTACTTC. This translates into CASSQKDTTIYEQYF.

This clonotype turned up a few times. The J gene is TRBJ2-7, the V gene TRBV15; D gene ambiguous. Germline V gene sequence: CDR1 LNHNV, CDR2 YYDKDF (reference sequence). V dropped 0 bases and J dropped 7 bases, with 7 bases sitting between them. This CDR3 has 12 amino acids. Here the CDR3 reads CATSRDLGEQYF. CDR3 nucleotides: TGTGCCACCAGCAGAGATTTAGGGGAGCAGTACTTC.

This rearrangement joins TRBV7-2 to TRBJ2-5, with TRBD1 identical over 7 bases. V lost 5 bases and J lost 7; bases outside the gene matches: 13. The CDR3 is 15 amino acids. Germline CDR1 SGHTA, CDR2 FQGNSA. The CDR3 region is CASSPRDSPFGTQYF. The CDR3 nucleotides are TGTGCCAGCAGCCCCAGGGACAGTCCTTTCGGGACCCAGTACTTC.